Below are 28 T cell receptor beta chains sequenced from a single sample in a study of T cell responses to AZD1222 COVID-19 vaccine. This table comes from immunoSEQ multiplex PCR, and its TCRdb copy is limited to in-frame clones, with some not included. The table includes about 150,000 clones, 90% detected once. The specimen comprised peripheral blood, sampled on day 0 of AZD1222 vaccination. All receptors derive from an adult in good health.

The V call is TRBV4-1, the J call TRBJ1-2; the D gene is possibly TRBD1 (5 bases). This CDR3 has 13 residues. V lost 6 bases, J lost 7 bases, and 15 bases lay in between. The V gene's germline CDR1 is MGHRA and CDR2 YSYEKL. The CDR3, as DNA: TGCGCCAGCAGTCGTTTGACAGTGAGTGGCTACACCTTC. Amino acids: CASSRLTVSGYTF.

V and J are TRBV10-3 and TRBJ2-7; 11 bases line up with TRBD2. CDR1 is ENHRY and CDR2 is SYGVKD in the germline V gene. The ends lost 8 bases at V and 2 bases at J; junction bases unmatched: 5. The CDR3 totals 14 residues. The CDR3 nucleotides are TGTGCCATCCTTACTAGCGGGGGTCCCTACGAGCAGTACTTC. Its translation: CAILTSGGPYEQYF.

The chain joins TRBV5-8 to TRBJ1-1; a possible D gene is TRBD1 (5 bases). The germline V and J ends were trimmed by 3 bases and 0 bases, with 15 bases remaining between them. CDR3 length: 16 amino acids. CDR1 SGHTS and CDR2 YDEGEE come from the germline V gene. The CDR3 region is CASSSYRGGVNTEAFF. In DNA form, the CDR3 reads TGTGCCAGCAGCTCCTATCGGGGAGGGGTGAACACTGAAGCTTTCTTT.

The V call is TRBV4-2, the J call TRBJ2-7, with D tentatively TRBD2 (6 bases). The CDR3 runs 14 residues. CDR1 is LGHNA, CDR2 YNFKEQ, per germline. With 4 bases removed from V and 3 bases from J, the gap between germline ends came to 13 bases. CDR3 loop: CASSPPGADYEQYF. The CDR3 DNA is TGTGCCAGCAGCCCCCCGGGAGCCGACTACGAGCAGTACTTC.

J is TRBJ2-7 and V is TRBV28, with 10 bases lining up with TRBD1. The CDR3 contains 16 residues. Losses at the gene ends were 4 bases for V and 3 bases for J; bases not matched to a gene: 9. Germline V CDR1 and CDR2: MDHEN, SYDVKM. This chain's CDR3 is CASSSGTGASIYEQYF. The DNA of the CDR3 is TGTGCCAGCAGTTCCGGGACAGGGGCTTCAATCTACGAGCAGTACTTC.

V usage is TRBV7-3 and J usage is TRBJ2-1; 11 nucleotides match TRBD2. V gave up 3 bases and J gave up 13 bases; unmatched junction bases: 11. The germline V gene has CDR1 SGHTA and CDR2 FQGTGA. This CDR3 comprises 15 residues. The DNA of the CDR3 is TGTGCCAGCAGCTTTTCGACTAGCGGGGCCACTCCCCAGTTCTTC. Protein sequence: CASSFSTSGATPQFF.

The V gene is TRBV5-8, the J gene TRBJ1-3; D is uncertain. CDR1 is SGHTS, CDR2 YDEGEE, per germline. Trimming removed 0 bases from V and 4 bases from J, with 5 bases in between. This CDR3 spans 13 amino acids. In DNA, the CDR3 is TGTGCCAGCAGCTTGGTTTCGGGAAACACCATATATTTT. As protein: CASSLVSGNTIYF.

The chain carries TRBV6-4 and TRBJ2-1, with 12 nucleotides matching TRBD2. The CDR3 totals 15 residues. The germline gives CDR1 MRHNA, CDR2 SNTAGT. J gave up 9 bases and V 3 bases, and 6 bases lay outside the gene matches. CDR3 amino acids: CASSEASGGAGEQFF. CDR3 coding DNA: TGTGCCAGCAGTGAAGCTAGCGGGGGGGCAGGTGAGCAGTTCTTC.

The CDR3 sequence is CASSQKPGLAGRTDTQYF. In nucleotides, the CDR3 is TGCGCCAGCAGCCAAAAACCGGGACTAGCGGGCCGCACAGATACGCAGTATTTT. The chain couples TRBV4-1 to TRBJ2-3; 12 positions agree with TRBD2. This CDR3 comprises 18 residues. The ends lost 2 bases at V and 1 base at J; junction bases unmatched: 7. Germline-derived CDR1 and CDR2 are MGHRA and YSYEKL.

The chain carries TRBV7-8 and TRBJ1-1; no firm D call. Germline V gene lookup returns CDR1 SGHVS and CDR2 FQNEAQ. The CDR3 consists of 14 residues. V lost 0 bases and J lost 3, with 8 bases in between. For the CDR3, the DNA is TGTGCCAGCAGCTTAGCGGCGAAGGACACTGAAGCTTTCTTT. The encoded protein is CASSLAAKDTEAFF.

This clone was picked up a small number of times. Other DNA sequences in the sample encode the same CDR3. The CDR3 spells CASSPRTYSPLHF. The CDR3 nucleotides read TGTGCCAGCAGCCCGCGTACCTATTCACCCCTCCACTTT. This chain joins TRBV28 and TRBJ1-6, with no clear D. Germline assignment: CDR1 MDHEN and CDR2 SYDVKM. The CDR3 is 13 amino acids. V lost 6 bases and J lost 8, with 11 bases in between.

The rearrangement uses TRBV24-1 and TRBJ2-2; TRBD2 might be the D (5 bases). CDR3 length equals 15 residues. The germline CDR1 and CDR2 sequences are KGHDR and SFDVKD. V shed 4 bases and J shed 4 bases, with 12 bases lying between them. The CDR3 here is CATSDTRTGTGELFF. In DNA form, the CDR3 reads TGTGCCACCAGTGACACTAGGACCGGCACCGGGGAGCTGTTTTTT.

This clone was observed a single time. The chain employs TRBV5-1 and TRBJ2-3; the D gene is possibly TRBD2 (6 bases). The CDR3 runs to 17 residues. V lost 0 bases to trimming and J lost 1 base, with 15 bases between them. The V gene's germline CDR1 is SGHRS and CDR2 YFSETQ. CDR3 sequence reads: CASSLAVGGSGTDTQYF. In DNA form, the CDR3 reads TGCGCCAGCAGCTTGGCGGTCGGGGGAAGTGGCACAGATACGCAGTATTTT.

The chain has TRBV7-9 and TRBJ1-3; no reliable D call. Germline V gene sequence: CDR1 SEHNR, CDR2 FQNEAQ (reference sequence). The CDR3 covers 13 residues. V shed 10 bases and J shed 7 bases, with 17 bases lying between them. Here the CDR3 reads CATADGIGNTIYF. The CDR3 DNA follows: TGTGCCACCGCCGACGGGATAGGGAACACCATATATTTT.

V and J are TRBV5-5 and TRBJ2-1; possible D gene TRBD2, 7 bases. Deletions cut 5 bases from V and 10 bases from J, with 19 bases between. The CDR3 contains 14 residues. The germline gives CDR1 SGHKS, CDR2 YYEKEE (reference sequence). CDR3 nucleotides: TGTGCCAGCAGGGGACTCGCGGGGGCGGGGGAGCAGTTCTTC. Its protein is CASRGLAGAGEQFF.

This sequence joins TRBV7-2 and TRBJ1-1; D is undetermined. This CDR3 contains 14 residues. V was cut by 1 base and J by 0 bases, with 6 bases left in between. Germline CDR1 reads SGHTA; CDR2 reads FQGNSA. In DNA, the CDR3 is TGTGCCAGCAGCTTAGTCGGGGTGAACACTGAAGCTTTCTTT. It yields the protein CASSLVGVNTEAFF.

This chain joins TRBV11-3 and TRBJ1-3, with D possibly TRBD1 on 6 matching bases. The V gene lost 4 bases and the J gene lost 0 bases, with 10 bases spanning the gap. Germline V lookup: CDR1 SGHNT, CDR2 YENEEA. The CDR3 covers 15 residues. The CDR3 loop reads CASSSDRLSGNTIYF. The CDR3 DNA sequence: TGTGCCAGCAGCTCGGACAGACTCTCTGGAAACACCATATATTTT. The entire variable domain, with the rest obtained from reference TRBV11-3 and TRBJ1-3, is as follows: EAGVVQSPRYKIIEKKQPVAFWCNPISGHNTLYWYLQNLGQGPELLIRYENEEAVDDSQLPKDRFSAERLKGVDSTLKIQPAELGDSAVYLCASSSDRLSGNTIYFGEGSWLTVV.

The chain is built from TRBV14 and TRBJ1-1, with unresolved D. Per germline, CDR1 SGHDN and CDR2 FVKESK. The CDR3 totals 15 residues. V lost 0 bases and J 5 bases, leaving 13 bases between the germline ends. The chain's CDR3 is CASSQDRVGGTEAFF. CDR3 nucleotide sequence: TGTGCCAGCAGCCAAGATCGTGTGGGCGGGACTGAAGCTTTCTTT. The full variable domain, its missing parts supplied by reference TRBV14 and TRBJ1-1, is EAGVTQFPSHSVIEKGQTVTLRCDPISGHDNLYWYRRVMGKEIKFLLHFVKESKQDESGMPNNRFLAERTGGTYSTLKVQPAELEDSGVYFCASSQDRVGGTEAFFGQGTRLTVV.

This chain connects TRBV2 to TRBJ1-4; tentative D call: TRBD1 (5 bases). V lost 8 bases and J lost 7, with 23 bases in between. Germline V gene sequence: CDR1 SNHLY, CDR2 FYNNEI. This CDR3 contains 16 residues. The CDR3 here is CASGGGVAFLSEKLFF. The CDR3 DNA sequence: TGTGCCAGCGGGGGAGGGGTCGCATTCCTCAGTGAAAAACTGTTTTTT.

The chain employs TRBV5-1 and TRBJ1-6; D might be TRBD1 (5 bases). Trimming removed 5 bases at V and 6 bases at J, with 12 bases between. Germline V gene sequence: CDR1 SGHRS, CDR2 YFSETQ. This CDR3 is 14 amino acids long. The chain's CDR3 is CASRGEGFNSPLHF. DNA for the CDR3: TGCGCCAGCAGGGGCGAGGGGTTTAATTCACCCCTCCACTTT.

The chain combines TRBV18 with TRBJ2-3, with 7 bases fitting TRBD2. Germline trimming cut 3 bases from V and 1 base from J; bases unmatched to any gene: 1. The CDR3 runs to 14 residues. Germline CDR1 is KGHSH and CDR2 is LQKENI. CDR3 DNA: TGTGCCAGCTCACCTACTAGCGGCACAGATACGCAGTATTTT. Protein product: CASSPTSGTDTQYF. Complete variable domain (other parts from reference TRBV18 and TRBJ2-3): NAGVMQNPRHLVRRRGQEARLRCSPMKGHSHVYWYRQLPEEGLKFMVYLQKENIIDESGMPKERFSAEFPKEGPSILRIQQVVRGDSAAYFCASSPTSGTDTQYFGPGTRLTVL.

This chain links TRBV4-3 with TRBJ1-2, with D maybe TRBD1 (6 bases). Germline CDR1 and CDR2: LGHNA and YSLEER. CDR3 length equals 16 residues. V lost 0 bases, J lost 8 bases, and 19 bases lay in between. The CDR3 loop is CASSQDYFVRGIGYTF. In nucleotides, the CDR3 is TGCGCCAGCAGCCAAGATTATTTTGTCAGGGGCATAGGCTACACCTTC.

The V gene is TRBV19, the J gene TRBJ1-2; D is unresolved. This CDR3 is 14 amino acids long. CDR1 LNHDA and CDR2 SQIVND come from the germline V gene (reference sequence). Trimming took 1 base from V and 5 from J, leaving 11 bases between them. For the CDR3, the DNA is TGTGCCAGTAGTATAGGCAATGTGAGATATGGCTACACCTTC. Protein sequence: CASSIGNVRYGYTF. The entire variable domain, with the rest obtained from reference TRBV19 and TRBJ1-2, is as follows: DGGITQSPKYLFRKEGQNVTLSCEQNLNHDAMYWYRQDPGQGLRLIYYSQIVNDFQKGDIAEGYSVSREKKESFPLTVTSAQKNPTAFYLCASSIGNVRYGYTFGSGTRLTVV.

The CDR3 loop is CASWGRRGGPNEQFF. The CDR3 bases are TGTGCCAGCTGGGGACGGCGGGGGGGCCCGAATGAGCAGTTCTTC. The chain joins TRBV27 to TRBJ2-1, with 9 bases lining up with TRBD2. Germline trimming cut 8 bases from V and 7 bases from J; bases unmatched to any gene: 12. The CDR3 totals 15 residues. The germline V gene encodes CDR1 MNHEY and CDR2 SMNVEV (reference sequence).

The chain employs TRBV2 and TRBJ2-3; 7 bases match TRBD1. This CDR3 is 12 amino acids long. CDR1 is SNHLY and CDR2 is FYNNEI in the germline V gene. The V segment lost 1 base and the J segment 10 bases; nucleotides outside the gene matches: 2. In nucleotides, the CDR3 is TGTGCCAGCAGTGAAGGGCAGGGGGCGCAGTATTTT. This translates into CASSEGQGAQYF.

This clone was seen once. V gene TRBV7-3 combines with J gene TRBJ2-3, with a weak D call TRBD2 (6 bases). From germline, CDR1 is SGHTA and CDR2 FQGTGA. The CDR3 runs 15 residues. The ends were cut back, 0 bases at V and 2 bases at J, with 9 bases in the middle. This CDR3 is CASSLTGLNTDTQYF. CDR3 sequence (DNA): TGTGCCAGCAGCTTAACGGGACTGAACACAGATACGCAGTATTTT.

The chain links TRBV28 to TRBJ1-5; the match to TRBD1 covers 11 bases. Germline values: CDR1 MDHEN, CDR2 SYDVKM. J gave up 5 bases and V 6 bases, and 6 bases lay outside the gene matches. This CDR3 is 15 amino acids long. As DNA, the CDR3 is TGTGCCAGCAGGACGCAGGGACAGGGGGATCAGCCCCAGCATTTT. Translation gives CASRTQGQGDQPQHF.

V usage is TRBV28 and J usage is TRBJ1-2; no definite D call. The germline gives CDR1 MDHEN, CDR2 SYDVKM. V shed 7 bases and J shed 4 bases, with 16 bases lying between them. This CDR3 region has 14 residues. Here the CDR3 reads CASNPGGSPYGYTF. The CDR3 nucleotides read TGTGCCAGCAATCCTGGCGGGTCTCCCTATGGCTACACCTTC.